What follows is one T cell receptor beta chain and its context. Its antigen remains unidentified. Clones were read by immunoSEQ multiplex PCR, and TCRdb kept only the in-frame ones, dropping some. The repertoire holds 30,000 to 40,000 clones, with about 82% as singletons. Separate sequencing covered autoproliferating (CFSE-dim) and non-proliferating (CFSE-high) T cells from stimulus-free culture. Pooled replicate wells came from approximately 5x10^7 CFSE-labeled PBMCs cultured roughly seven days without stimulus. PBMCs were labeled with 0.5 to 0.65 uM CFSE and cultured without exogenous stimuli. Germline V lookup: CDR1 MNHEY, CDR2 SVGAGI. Between the trimmed V and J ends, which lost 6 bases and 3 bases, there was a span of 11 bases. The length of the CDR3 is 13 residues. This sample is drawn from a study of memory B cells and T cells in multiple sclerosis. Findings of the study overall: Compartments had unequal clone-set sizes, affecting shared clonotype counts.

The sample taken for sequencing was PBMCs from blood kept in culture. The rearrangement links TRBV6-5 to TRBJ2-5, with D perhaps matching TRBD2 (6 bases). The receptor comes from a human donor with multiple sclerosis. In nucleotides, the CDR3 is TGTGCCAGCAGACCAAGGGAGGAAGAGACCCAGTACTTC. As protein: CASRPREEETQYF.